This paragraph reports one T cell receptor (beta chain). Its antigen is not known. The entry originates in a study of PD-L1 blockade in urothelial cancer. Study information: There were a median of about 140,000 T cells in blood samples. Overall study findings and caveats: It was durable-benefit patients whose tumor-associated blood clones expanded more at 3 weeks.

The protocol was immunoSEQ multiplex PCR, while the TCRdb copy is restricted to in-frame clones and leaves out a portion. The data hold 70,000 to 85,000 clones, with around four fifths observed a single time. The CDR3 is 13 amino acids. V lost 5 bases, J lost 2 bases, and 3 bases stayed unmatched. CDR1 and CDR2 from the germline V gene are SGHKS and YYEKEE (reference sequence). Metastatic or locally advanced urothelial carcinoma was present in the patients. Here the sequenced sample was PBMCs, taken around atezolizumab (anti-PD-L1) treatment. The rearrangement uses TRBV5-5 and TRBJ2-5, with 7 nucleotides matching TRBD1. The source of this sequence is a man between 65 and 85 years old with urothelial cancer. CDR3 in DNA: TGTGCCAGCAGTACAGGGGTTCAAGAGACCCAGTACTTC. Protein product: CASSTGVQETQYF.